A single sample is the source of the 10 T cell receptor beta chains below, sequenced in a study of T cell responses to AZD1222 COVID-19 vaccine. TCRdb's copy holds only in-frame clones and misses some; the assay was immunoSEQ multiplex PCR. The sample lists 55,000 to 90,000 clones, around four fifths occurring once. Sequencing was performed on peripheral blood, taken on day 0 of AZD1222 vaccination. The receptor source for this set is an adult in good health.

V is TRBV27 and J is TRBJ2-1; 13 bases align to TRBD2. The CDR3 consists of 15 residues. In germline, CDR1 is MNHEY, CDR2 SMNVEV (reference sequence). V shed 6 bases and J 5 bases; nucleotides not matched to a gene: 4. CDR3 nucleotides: TGTGCCAGCAGCCATGGGACTAGCGGGGACAATGAGCAGTTCTTC. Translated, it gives CASSHGTSGDNEQFF.

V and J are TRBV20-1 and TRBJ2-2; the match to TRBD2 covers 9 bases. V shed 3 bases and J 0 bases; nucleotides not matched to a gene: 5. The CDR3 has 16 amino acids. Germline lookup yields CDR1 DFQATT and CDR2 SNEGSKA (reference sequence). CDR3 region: CSASNGGGANTGELFF. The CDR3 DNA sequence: TGCAGTGCTAGTAACGGCGGGGGGGCGAACACCGGGGAGCTGTTTTTT.

CDR3 nucleotides: TGTGCCAGCCGCCAGGGGCACTACGAGCAGTACTTC. Protein sequence: CASRQGHYEQYF. The chain employs TRBV11-2 and TRBJ2-7; TRBD1 might be the D (6 bases). This CDR3 has 12 amino acids. CDR1 and CDR2 (germline): SGHAT, FQNNGV. The V gene lost 8 bases and the J gene lost 3 bases, with 11 bases spanning the gap.

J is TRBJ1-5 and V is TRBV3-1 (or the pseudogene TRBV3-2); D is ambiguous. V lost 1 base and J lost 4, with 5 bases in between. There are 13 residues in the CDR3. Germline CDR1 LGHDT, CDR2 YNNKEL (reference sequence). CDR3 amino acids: CASSQGSNQPQHF. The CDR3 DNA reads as TGTGCCAGCAGCCAAGGATCGAATCAGCCCCAGCATTTT.

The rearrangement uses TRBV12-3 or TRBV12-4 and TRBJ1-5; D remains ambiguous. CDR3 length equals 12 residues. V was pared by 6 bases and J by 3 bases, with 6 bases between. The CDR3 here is CASSPDNQPQHF. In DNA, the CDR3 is TGTGCCAGCAGCCCGGACAATCAGCCCCAGCATTTT.

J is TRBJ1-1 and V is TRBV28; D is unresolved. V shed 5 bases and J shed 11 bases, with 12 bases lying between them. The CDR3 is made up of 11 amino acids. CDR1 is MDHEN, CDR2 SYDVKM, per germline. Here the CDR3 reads CASSATRRAFF. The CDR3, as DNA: TGTGCCAGCAGTGCTACCCGGAGGGCTTTCTTT.

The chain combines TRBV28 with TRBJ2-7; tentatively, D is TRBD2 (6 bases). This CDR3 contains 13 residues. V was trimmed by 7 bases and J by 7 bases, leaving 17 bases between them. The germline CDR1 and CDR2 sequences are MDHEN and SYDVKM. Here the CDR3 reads CASITPGGGEQYF. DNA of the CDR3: TGTGCCAGCATCACTCCCGGGGGAGGAGAGCAGTACTTC.

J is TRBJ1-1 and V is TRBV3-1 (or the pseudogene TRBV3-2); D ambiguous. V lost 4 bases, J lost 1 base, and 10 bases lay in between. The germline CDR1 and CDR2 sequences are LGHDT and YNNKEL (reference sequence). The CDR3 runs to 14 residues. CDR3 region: CASSRVSTNTEAFF. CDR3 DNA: TGTGCCAGCAGCCGTGTGTCGACGAACACTGAAGCTTTCTTT.

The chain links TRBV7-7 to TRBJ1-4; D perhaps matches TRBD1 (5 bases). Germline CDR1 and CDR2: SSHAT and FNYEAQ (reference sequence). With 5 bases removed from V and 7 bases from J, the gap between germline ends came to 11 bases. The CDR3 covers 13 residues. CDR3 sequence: CASSPGRSEKLFF. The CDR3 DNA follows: TGTGCCAGCAGCCCGGGGCGGAGTGAAAAACTGTTTTTT. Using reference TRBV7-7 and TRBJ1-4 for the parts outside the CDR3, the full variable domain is GAGVSQSPRYKVTKRGQDVTLRCDPISSHATLYWYQQALGQGPEFLTYFNYEAQPDKSGLPSDRFSAERPEGSISTLTIQRTEQRDSAMYRCASSPGRSEKLFFGSGTQLSVL.

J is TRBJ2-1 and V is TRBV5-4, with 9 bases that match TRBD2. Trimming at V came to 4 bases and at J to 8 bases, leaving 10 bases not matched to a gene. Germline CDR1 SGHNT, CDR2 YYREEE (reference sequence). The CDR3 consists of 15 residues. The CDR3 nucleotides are TGTGCCAGCAGCCGTGGACTAGCGTCAGCCGATGAGCAGTTCTTC. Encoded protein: CASSRGLASADEQFF.